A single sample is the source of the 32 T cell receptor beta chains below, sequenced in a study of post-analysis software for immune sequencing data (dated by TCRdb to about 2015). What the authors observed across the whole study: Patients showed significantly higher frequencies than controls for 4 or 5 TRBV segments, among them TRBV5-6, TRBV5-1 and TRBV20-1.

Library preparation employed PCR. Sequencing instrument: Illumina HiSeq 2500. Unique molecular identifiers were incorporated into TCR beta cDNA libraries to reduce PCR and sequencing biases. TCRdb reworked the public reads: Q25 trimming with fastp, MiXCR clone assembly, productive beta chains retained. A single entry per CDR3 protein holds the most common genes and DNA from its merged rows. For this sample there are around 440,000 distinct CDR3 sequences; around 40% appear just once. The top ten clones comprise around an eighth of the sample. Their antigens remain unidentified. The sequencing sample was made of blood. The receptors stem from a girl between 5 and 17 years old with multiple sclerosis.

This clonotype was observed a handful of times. CDR3 nucleotides: TGCGCCAGCAGCCAAGGGCAGGGGCGCAATCAGCCCCAGCATTTT. Translation gives CASSQGQGRNQPQHF. V and J are TRBV4-1 and TRBJ1-5; possible D gene TRBD1, 6 bases. Per germline, CDR1 MGHRA and CDR2 YSYEKL. The length of the CDR3 is 15 residues. V lost 1 base, J lost 2 bases, and 9 bases lay in between.

CDR3 nucleotides: TGTGCCAGCAGCGTAGACGACAATGAGCAGTTCTTC. It encodes CASSVDDNEQFF. J is TRBJ2-1 and V is TRBV9; D is undetermined. The ends were cut back, 0 bases at V and 5 bases at J, with 3 bases in the middle. The CDR3 loop spans 12 amino acids. The V gene's germline CDR1 is SGDLS and CDR2 YYNGEE. The variable domain in full, with the rest retrieved from reference TRBV9 and TRBJ2-1, is DSGVTQTPKHLITATGQRVTLRCSPRSGDLSVYWYQQSLDQGLQFLIQYYNGEERAKGNILERFSAQQFPDLHSELNLSSLELGDSALYFCASSVDDNEQFFGPGTRLTVL.

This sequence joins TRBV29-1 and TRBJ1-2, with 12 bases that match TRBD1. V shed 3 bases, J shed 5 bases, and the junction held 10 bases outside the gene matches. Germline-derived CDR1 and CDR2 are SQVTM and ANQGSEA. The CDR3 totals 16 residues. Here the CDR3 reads CSVEGPGTGGRYGYTF. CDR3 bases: TGCAGCGTTGAGGGTCCCGGGACAGGGGGCAGATATGGCTACACCTTC.

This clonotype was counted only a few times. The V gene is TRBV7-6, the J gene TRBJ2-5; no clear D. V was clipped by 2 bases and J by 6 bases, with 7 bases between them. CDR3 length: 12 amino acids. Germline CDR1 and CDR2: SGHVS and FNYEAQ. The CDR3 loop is CASSLLSKTQYF. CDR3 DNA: TGTGCCAGCAGCTTATTGTCGAAGACCCAGTACTTC.

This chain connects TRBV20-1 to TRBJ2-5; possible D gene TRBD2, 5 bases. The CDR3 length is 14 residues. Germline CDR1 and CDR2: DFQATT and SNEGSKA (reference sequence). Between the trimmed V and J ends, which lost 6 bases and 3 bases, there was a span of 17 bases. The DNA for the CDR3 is TGCAGTGCCACACTAAGTCTCGGGGAAGAGACCCAGTACTTC. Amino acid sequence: CSATLSLGEETQYF.

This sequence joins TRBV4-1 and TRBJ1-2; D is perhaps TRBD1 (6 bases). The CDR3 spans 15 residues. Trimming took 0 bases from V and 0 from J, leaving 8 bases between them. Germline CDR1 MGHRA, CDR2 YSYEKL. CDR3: CASSQERTANYGYTF. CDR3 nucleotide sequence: TGCGCCAGCAGCCAAGAAAGGACAGCTAACTATGGCTACACCTTC.

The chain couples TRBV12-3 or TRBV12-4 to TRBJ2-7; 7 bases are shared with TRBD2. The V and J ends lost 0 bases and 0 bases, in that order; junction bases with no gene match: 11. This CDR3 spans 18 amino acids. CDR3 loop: CASSLAIYSGWSSYEQYF. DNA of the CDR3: TGTGCCAGCAGTTTAGCGATATATAGCGGGTGGAGCTCCTACGAGCAGTACTTC.

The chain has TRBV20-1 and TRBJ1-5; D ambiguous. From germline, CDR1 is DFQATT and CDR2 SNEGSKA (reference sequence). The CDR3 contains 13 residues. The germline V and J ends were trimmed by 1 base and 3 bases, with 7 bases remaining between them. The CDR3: CSARGGNNQPQHF. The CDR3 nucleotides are TGCAGTGCTAGAGGCGGGAACAATCAGCCCCAGCATTTT.

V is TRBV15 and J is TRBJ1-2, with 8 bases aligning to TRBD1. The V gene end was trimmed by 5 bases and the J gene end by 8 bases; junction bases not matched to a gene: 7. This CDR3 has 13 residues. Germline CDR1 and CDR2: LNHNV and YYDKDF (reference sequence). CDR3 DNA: TGTGCCACCAGCGACAGGGGCTTAGCGGGCTACACCTTC. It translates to CATSDRGLAGYTF.

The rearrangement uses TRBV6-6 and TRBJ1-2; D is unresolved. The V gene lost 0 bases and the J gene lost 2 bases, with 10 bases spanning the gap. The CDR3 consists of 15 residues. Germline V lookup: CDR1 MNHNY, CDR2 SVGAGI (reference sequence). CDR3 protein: CASSYSRDLNYGYTF. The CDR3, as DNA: TGTGCCAGCAGTTACTCCCGGGATCTAAACTATGGCTACACCTTC.

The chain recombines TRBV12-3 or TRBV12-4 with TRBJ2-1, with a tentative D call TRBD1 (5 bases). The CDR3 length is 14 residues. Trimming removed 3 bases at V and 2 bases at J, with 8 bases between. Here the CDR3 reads CASSLDKPYNEQFF. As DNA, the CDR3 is TGTGCCAGCAGTTTGGACAAACCCTACAATGAGCAGTTCTTC.

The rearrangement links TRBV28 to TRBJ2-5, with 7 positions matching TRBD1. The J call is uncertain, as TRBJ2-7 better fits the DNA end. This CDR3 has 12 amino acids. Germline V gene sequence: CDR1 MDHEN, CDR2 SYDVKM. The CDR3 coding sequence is TGTGCCAGCACCAGGACAGGAGACGAGCAGTACTTC. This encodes CASTRTGDEQYF.

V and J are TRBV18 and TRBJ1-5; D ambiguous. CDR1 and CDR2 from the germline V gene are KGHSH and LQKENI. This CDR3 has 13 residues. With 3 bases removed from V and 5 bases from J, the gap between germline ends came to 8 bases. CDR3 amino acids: CASSPLKDQPQHF. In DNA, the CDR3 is TGTGCCAGCTCACCGCTTAAAGATCAGCCCCAGCATTTT.

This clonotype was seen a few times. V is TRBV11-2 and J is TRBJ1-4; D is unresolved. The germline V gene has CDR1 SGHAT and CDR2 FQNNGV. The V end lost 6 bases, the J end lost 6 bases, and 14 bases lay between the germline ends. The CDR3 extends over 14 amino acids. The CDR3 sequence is CASSSRYTDEKLFF. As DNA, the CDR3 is TGTGCCAGCAGTTCGCGTTACACTGATGAAAAACTGTTTTTT.

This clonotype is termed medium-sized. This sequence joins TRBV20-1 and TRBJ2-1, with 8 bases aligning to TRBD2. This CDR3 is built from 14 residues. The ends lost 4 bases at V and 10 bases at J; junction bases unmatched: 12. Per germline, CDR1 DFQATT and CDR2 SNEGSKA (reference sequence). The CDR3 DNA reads TGCAGTGCTATACGGGAGGGCCGGCGAGGGGAGCAGTTCTTC. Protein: CSAIREGRRGEQFF.

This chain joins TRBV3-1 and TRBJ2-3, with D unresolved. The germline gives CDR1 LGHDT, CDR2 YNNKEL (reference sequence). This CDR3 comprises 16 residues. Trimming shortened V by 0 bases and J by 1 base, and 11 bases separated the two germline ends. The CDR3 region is CASSQDSVRGTDTQYF. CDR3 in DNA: TGTGCCAGCAGCCAAGATAGTGTCCGCGGCACAGATACGCAGTATTTT.

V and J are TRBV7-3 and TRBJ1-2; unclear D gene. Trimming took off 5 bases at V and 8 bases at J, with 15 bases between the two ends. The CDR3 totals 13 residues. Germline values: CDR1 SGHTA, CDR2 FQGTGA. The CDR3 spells CASSPPGAWGYTF. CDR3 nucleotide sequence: TGTGCCAGCAGCCCCCCAGGTGCTTGGGGCTACACCTTC.

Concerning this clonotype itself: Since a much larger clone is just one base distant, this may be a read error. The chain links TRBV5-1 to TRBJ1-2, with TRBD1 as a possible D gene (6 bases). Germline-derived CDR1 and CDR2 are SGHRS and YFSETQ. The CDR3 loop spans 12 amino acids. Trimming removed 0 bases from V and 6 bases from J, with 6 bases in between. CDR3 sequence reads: CASSLGDNGYTF. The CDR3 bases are TGCGCCAGCAGCTTGGGGGACAATGGCTACACCTTC. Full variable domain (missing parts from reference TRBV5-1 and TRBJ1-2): KAGVTQTPRYLIKTRGQQVTLSCSPISGHRSVSWYQQTPGQGLQFLFEYFSETQRNKGNFPGRFSGRQFSNSRSEMNVSTLELGDSALYLCASSLGDNGYTFGSGTRLTVV.

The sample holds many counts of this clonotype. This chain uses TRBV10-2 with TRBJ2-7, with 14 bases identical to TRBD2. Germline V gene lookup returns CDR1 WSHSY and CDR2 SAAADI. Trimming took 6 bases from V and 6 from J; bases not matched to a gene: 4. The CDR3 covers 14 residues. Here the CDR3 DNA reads TGCGCCAGCAGGGCCGGGACTAGCGGGAGCGAGCAGTACTTC. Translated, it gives CASRAGTSGSEQYF.

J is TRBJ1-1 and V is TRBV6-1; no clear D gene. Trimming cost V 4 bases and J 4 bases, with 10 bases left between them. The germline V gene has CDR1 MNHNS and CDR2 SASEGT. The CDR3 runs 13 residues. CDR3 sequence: CASSVIRGTEAFF. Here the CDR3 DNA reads TGTGCCAGCAGTGTCATCCGAGGCACTGAAGCTTTCTTT.

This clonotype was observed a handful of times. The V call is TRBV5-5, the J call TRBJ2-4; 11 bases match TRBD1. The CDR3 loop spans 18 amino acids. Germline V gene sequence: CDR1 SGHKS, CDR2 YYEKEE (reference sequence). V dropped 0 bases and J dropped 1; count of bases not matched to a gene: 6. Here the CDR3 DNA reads TGTGCCAGCAGCTTGGCGGGACAGGGGGAGGTGGCCAAAAACATTCAGTACTTC. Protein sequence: CASSLAGQGEVAKNIQYF. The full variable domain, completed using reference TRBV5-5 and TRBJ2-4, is DAGVTQSPTHLIKTRGQQVTLRCSPISGHKSVSWYQQVLGQGPQFIFQYYEKEERGRGNFPDRFSARQFPNYSSELNVNALLLGDSALYLCASSLAGQGEVAKNIQYFGAGTRLSVL.

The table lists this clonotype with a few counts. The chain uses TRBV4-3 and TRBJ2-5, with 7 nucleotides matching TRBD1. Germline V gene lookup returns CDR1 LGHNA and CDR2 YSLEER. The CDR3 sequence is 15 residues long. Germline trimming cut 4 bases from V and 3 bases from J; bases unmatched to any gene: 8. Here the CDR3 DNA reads TGCGCCAGCAGCCGCGTGACAGGGATCGAAGAGACCCAGTACTTC. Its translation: CASSRVTGIEETQYF.

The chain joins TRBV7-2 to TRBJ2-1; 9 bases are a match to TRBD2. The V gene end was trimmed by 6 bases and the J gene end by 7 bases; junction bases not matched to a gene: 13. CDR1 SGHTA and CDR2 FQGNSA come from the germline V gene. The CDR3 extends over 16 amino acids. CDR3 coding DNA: TGTGCCAGCAGATTCCTAGCGGGAATATTAGAAAATGAGCAGTTCTTC. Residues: CASRFLAGILENEQFF.

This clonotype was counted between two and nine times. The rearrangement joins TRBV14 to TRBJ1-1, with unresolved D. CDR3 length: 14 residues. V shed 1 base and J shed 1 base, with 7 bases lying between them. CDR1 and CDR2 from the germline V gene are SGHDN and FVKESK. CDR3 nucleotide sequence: TGTGCCAGCAGCCAAGTAGACAAGAACACTGAAGCTTTCTTT. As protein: CASSQVDKNTEAFF.

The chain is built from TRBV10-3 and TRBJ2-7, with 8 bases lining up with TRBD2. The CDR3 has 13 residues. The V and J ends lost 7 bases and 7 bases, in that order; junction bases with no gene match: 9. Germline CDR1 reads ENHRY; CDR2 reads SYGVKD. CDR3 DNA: TGTGCCATCAATCTAGCGGGCCAAGGGGAGCAGTACTTC. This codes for CAINLAGQGEQYF.

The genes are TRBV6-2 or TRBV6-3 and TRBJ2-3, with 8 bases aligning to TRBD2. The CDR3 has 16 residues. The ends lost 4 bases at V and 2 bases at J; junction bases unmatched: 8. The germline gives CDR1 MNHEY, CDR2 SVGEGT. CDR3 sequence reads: CASSSPGGRITDTQYF. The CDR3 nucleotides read TGTGCCAGCAGTTCCCCCGGCGGGAGGATCACAGATACGCAGTATTTT.

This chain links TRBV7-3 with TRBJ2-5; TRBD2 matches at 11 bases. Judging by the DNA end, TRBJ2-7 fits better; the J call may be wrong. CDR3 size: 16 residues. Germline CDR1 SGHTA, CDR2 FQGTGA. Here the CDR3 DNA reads TGTGCCAGCAGCTCCTCCGGAACTAGCGGGAGTCACGAGCAGTACTTC. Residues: CASSSSGTSGSHEQYF.

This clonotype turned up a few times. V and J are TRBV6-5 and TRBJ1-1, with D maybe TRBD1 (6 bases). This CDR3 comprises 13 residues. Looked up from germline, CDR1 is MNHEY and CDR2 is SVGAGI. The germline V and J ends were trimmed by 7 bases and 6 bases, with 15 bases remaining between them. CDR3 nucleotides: TGTGCCAGCACCCGGGATGGGGGCGCTGAAGCTTTCTTT. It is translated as CASTRDGGAEAFF.

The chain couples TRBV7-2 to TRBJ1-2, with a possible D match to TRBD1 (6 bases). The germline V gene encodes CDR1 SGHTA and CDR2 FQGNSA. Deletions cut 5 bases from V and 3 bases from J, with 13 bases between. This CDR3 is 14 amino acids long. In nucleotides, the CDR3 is TGTGCCAGCAGCCGGGGGGGCGCGGACTATGGCTACACCTTC. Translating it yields CASSRGGADYGYTF.

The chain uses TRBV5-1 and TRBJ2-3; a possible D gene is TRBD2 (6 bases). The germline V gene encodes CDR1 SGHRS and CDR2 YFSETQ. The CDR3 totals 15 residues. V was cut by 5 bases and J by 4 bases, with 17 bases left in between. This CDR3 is CASSLVTGEADTQYF. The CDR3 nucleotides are TGCGCCAGCAGTCTGGTCACGGGAGAGGCAGATACGCAGTATTTT.

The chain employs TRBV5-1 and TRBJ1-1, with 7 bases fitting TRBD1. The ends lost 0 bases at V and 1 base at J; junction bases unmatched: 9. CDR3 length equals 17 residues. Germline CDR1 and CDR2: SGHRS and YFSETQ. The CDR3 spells CASSLVMRQGTNTEAFF. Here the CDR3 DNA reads TGCGCCAGCAGCTTGGTTATGAGACAGGGAACGAACACTGAAGCTTTCTTT.

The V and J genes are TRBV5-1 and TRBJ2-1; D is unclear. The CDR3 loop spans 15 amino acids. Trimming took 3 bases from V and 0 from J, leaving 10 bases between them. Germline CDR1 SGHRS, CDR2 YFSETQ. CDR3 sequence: CASSSVRSSYNEQFF. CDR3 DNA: TGCGCCAGCAGCTCCGTACGAAGCTCCTACAATGAGCAGTTCTTC. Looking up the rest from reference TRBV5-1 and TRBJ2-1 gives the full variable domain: KAGVTQTPRYLIKTRGQQVTLSCSPISGHRSVSWYQQTPGQGLQFLFEYFSETQRNKGNFPGRFSGRQFSNSRSEMNVSTLELGDSALYLCASSSVRSSYNEQFFGPGTRLTVL.